Here is one T cell receptor beta chain with its context. Its antigen is unknown. There are no base qualities to consult, and no much larger clone falls within one base. The time point label for this specimen denotes: baseline before first vaccination. The vaccinee samples were drawn from two UK trials, COV001 and COV002, one of which was a single-blind randomized controlled phase 2/3 trial testing AZD1222 (ChAdOx1 nCoV-19) in healthy adults. Trial participant PBMC samples were collected at day 0 and day 28 after the second dose for TCRbeta chain sequencing. The CDR3 regions of human TCRbeta chains were subjected to immunosequencing. On the study's bioinformatics: Repertoire TCRs were checked for matches against a reference library of SARS-CoV-2-specific TCRs that had been generated using the MIRA antigen-specificity platform. Breadth was defined as the fraction of unique TCRs that were SARS-CoV-2-associated. Depth was defined as the fraction of total T cells that were SARS-CoV-2-associated. Each spike-specific TCR was assigned to its reactive spike region and to a CD4 or CD8 class using the MIRA data. Log10-transformed breadth and depth values were compared by one-way ANOVA with Sidak's multiple comparisons tests. The clones in this table, taken by TCRdb from immuneACCESS, are in-frame only. Not every clone is retained; where verified, under half of the shortfall comes from an unresolved V gene, and the cause of the rest is unknown. D and trimming come from the DNA, and the V and J calls and clone size come from that table. The sample data list around 78,000 clones, and around 90% of these were observed just once. Clones ranked in the top ten supply roughly 23% of the sample.

The CDR3, cysteine through phenylalanine, is 14 amino acids long. CDR3 DNA only is kept here, 42 bases in frame from base 1. CDR1 and CDR2 are read off the germline V gene as SGHRS and YFSETQ. The junction shows trimming of 6 bases on V and 8 bases on J, and the gene matches do not reach 10 bases of it. These data are taken from a study of T cell responses to AZD1222 COVID-19 vaccine (dated by TCRdb to the early 2020s). About the study as a whole: AZD1222 recipients whose second dose came at about 4 weeks and those whose second dose came at about 12 weeks were combined into one group, since spike-specific TCR depth and breadth did not differ between the two schedules. TCR sequencing covered 230 to 250 trial participants: 200 to 220 given two doses of AZD1222 and around 26 given two doses of MenACWY control vaccine. Trial participants were enrolled by age into 18-55, 56-69 and 70-plus year subgroups, with roughly 160, 29 and 62 TCR-sequenced participants respectively.

Points the paper makes about the study in general: Spike-specific TCR breadth and depth rose significantly after two AZD1222 doses compared with day 0 and with MenACWY recipients. No day 14 peak-response samples were available, so repertoires were characterized only after the peak T cell response. Vaccine-associated CD4 TCRs spanned the whole spike protein, with dominant responses in regions 160-218 and 743-854. In the small 56-69-year group, the increase in depth fell short of significance, most likely because of low power. Epitopes outside the regions mutated in the B.1.351 and B.1.1.7 variants were reportedly recognized by nearly half of the unique spike-specific TCRs. Conclusions about previously exposed vaccinees are limited because only six or seven AZD1222 recipients were SARS-CoV-2 seropositive at baseline. Participants were mostly white British, with more females than males. The authors suggested clonal diversity may have been underestimated.

The material was peripheral blood, obtained on day 0 of AZD1222 vaccination. The TCR sequence derives from an adult in good health. The rearranged segments are TRBV5-1 and TRBJ2-1; 8 junctional bases match TRBD2. The DNA sequence is TGCGCCAGCACCAAAACTAGCGGAGGGGATGAGCAGTTCTTC. This codes for CASTKTSGGDEQFF.